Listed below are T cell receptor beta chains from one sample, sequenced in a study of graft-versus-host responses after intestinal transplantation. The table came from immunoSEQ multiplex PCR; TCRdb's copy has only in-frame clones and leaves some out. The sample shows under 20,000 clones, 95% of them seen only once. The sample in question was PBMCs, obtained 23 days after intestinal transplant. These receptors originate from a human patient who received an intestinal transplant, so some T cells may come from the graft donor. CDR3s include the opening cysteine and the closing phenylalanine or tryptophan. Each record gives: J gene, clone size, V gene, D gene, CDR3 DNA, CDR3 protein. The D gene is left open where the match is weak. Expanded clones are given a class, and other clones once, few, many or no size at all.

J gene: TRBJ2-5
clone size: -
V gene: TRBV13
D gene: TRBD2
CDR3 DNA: TGTGCCAGCAGCGCCAGACTAGCGGGGAGTCAAGAGACCCAGTACTTC
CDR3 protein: CASSARLAGSQETQYF

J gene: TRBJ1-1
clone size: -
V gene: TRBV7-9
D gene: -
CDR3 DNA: TGTGCCAGCAGCTTAGACTCCGACAGAATCAGAGCTTTCTTT
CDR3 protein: CASSLDSDRIRAFF

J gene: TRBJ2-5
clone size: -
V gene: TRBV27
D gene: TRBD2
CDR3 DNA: TGTGCCAGCAGTTTCGGACTAGAGGGGGAGACCCAGTACTTC
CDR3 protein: CASSFGLEGETQYF

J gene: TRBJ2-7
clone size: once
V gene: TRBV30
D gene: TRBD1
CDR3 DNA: TGTGCCTGGAGTGTGGGACAGGGATACGAGCAGTACTTC
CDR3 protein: CAWSVGQGYEQYF

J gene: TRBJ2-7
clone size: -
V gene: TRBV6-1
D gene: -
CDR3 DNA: TGTGCCAGCAGTTGGGATCCCGCCTACGAGCAGTACTTC
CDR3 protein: CASSWDPAYEQYF

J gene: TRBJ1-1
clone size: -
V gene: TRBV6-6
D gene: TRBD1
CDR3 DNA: TGTGCCAGCACCCTATCCCAGGGGGAGAACACTGAAGCTTTCTTT
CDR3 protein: CASTLSQGENTEAFF

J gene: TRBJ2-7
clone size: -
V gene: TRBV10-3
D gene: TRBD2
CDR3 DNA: TGTGCCATCAGAGGGGTAGCGGGAGGCGTAGGGCGGGACGAGCAGTACTTC
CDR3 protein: CAIRGVAGGVGRDEQYF

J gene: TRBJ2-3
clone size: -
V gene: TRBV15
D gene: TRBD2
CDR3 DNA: TGTGCCACTCAGAGCGGGAGGGTTAAAGATACGCAGTATTTT
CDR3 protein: CATQSGRVKDTQYF

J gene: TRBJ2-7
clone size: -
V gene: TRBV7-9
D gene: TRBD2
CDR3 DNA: TGTGCCAGCCGCGAAGGGACTAGTCGTAGCTACGAGCAGTACTTC
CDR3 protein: CASREGTSRSYEQYF

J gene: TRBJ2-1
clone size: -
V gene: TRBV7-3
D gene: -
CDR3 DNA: TGTGCCAGCAGCGCCGACAGAGACAATGAGCAGTTCTTC
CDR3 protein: CASSADRDNEQFF

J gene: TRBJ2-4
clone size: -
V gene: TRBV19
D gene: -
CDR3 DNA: TGTGCCAGTAGTGGGCTAGCCAAAAACATTCAGTACTTC
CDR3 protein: CASSGLAKNIQYF

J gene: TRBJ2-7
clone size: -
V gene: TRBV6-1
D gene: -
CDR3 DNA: TGTGCCAGCAGTTACAACTACGAGCAGTACTTC
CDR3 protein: CASSYNYEQYF

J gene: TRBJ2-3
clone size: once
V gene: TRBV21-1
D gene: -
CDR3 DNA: TGTGCCAACAACAGGGGCGACACAGATACGCAGTATTTT
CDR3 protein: CANNRGDTDTQYF

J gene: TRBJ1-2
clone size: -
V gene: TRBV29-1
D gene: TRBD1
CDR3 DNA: TGCAGCGCTGCACCCGACAGGGTAGATGGCTACACCTTC
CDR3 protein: CSAAPDRVDGYTF

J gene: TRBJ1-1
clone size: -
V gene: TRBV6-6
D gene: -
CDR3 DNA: TGTGCCAGCACCTACGGGCAGGGAATGAACACTGAAGCTTTCTTT
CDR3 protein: CASTYGQGMNTEAFF

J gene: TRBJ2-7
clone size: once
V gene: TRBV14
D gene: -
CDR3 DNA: TGTGCCAGCAGCCATAGATTGGACGGCTCCTACGAGCAGTACTTC
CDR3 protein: CASSHRLDGSYEQYF

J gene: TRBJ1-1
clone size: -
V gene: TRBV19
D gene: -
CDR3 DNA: TGTGCCAGTAGTATTGGCCTGGCTGGGGCTTTCTTT
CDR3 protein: CASSIGLAGAFF

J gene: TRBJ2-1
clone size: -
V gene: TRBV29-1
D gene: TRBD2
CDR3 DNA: TGCAGCGTTGGTACTAGCGGGACAAAAAACAATGAGCAGTTCTTC
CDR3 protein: CSVGTSGTKNNEQFF

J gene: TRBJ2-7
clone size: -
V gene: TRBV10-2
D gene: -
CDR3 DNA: TGCGCCAGCAGCCTTGCCCTCGACTACGAGCAGTACTTC
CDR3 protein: CASSLALDYEQYF

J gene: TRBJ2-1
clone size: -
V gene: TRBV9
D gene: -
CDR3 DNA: TGTGCCAGCAGCGTAGCCAGCCACGACTTATTCCCAGTTGGCAATGAGCAGTTCTTC
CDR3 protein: CASSVASHDLFPVGNEQFF

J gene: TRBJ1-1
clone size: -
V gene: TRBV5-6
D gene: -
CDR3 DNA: TGTGCCAGCAGCGCCCTAGGAAGTGGGCCCGAAGCTTTCTTT
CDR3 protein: CASSALGSGPEAFF

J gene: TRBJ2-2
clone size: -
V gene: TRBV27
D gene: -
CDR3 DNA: TGTGCCAGCAGTTTAAACACCGGGGAGCTGTTTTTT
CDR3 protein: CASSLNTGELFF

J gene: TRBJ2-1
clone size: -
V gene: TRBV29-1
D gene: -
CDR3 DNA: TGCAGCGTTGTAGTGGTAGGGAAACCGGGCTCCTACAATGAGCAGTTCTTC
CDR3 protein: CSVVVVGKPGSYNEQFF